This T cell receptor (beta chain) stems from a study of T cells in Graves' hyperthyroidism and ophthalmopathy (dated by TCRdb to about 2019). Notes on the research overall: Peripheral blood samples were taken at the time of initial diagnosis, prior to any treatment. TCR V-J signatures able to tell the groups apart were searched for in a discovery cohort of 90 to 100 patients, of whom more than 40 had Graves' ophthalmopathy and around 56 had stable Graves' hyperthyroidism. An independent validation cohort of under 20 hyperthyroidism patients and approximately 16 patients who later progressed to ophthalmopathy tested prospective prediction of ophthalmopathy. The approximately 97 discovery patients were randomly divided into training and test sets at a 7:3 ratio. Thyroid tissue and blood T-cell repertoires from roughly six Graves' hyperthyroidism patients were also compared in the study. Following sampling, methimazole starting at 30 mg daily was given to hyperthyroidism patients, and high-dose intravenous methylprednisolone was given to ophthalmopathy patients. TCR Vbeta CDR3 sequencing of 135 peripheral blood samples (over 40 ophthalmopathy, over 70 hyperthyroidism and about 17 progressor patients) is reported in the paper. Here is what the overall study found, with its caveats: No statistical method was used to fix the sample size in advance, and group allocation was not hidden from the investigators. In validation, progression to ophthalmopathy was predicted by the model with 70.59% sensitivity and 72% to 80% specificity, a median of roughly 6 months before onset. Most expanded thyroid clonotypes (frequency above 0.001) were also detected in blood, a finding suggesting that blood repertoires may reflect thyroid immune responses. Ophthalmopathy was separated from stable hyperthyroidism by a 13 V-J signature model, with 87.88% sensitivity and approximately 81% specificity obtained in cross-validation and 80%/75% obtained in testing.

Ophthalmopathy patients had moderately to severely active disease, with a Clinical Activity Score of 3 or more, a NOSPECS grade of 4 or more, and a disease duration of less than 3 months. Any patient with an uncontrolled infection, another autoimmune disease, pregnancy or lactation was excluded. Clinical symptoms, serum thyroxine and TRAb, thyroid ultrasound, and orbital computed tomography formed the basis for the diagnoses. Ficoll-Paque density gradient centrifugation was used to isolate PBMCs from approximately 10 ml of fresh peripheral blood. Total RNA was extracted with Trizol reagent, and quality was checked on an Agilent 2100 Bioanalyzer. This clonotype was picked up many times. This receptor's antigen is unknown. No base-level quality is on record; no much larger clone is a single base apart. CDR1 is given as SGHVS and CDR2 as FQNEAQ, both from the germline V gene. The CDR3, from cysteine to phenylalanine, totals 14 residues. Just CDR3 DNA is preserved here, 42 bases in frame from base 1. Trimming removed 0 bases from V and 4 bases from J, leaving 9 bases between the germline ends.

The TCR beta CDR3 regions were amplified from RNA transcripts. For the first round of RT-PCR on the TCR CDR3, the HTBI primer set was used together with the Qiagen OneStep RT-PCR kit. The libraries were constructed in a second round of multiplex PCR and then size-selected and purified. Libraries were sequenced paired-end with 100 bp reads on an Illumina HiSeq2000. Per the source publication's procedure: Raw data were processed with SOAPnuke, discarding reads with adapters, uncalled bases, mean Phred below 15, or no exact constant-primer or identifier match. High-quality paired reads were merged using COPE v1.2.5, and each unique nucleotide sequence was defined as a clonotype. Clonotypes were aligned to IMGT TRBV, TRBD and TRBJ reference segments using MiTCR v1.1. Only V-J combinations with frequency above 0.0001, covering 99% to 99.2% of repertoires, were analysed. A TCS score was defined as the ratio of F50 (clonal expansion) to E x V (chaos), with BLOSUM62-based TCRdist applied between CDR3 peptides within each V-J. Welch's t-statistics and random forest reduced fewer than 550 V-J features to about 13, which were used in a naive Bayes classifier (R e1071). TCRdb trimmed the raw reads at Q25, called clones with MiXCR and kept productive beta chains. Every entry covers one CDR3 protein and lists the most common genes and DNA from its rows. The V and J calls and clone size are TCRdb's, not the authors'. This sample comprises hundreds of thousands of distinct CDR3 sequences, nearly 20% of them detected only once. The ten largest make up roughly 50% of the sample.

The sequenced sample was blood. The receptor's source is a man aged 40-50 years with Graves' ophthalmopathy. The sequence is built from TRBV7-8 and TRBJ1-2; the D gene is possibly TRBD1, with 5 bases matching. The nucleotide sequence is given as TGTGCCAGCAGCTTAGCGGGGGAAGCCTATGGCTACACCTTC. The translation is CASSLAGEAYGYTF.